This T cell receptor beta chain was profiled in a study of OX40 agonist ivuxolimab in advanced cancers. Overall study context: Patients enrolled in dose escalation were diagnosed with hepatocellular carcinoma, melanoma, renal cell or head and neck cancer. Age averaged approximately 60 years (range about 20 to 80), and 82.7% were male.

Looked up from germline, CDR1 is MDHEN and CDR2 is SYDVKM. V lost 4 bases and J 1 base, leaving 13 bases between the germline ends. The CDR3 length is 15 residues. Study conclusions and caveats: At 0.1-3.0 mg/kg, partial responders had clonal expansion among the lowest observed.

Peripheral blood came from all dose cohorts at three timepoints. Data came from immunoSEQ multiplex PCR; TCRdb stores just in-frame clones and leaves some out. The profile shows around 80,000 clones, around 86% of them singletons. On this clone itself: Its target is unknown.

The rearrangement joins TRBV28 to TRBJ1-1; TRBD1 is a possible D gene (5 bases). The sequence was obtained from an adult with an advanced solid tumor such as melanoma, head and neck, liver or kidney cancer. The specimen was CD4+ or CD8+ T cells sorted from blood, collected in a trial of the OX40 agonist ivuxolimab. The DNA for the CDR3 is TGTGCCAGCAGTTCTTCCTCCAGGGAGAACACTGAAGCTTTCTTT. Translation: CASSSSSRENTEAFF. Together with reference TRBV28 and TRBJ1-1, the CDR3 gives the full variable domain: DVKVTQSSRYLVKRTGEKVFLECVQDMDHENMFWYRQDPGLGLRLIYFSYDVKMKEKGDIPEGYSVSREKKERFSLILESASTNQTSMYLCASSSSSRENTEAFFGQGTRLTVV.